The present TCR beta chain was sequenced within a study of control samples from healthy donors and cancer patients. Sequenced by immunoSEQ multiplex PCR; TCRdb stores in-frame clones only, minus some. Of some 210,000 clones in the sample, 91% were seen once. This CDR3 has 15 amino acids. Germline V CDR1 and CDR2: GTSNPN, SVGIG (reference sequence). V lost 3 bases to trimming and J lost 14 bases, with 23 bases between them. Input material: blood. This clonotype originated in a man aged 25-45 years in good health. This chain uses TRBV30 with TRBJ1-6, with D possibly being TRBD1 (6 bases). The CDR3 DNA reads as TGTGCCTGGAGCCCATGGCAGGGGCCCGAGGGGTCCCTCCACTTT. Residues: CAWSPWQGPEGSLHF.